The 27 T cell receptor beta chains below were found in one sample sequenced in a study of blood T cell repertoires in COVID-19. Sequencing used immunoSEQ multiplex PCR; TCRdb keeps in-frame clones, though not all of them. The top ten clones hold approximately 4% of a sample with more than 200,000 clones, roughly 84% of them seen once. What was sequenced was peripheral blood. The receptors here all came from a woman aged 40 to 55 with active or convalescent COVID-19.

This clone was seen a handful of times. The gene calls are TRBV19 and TRBJ2-7; 7 bases match TRBD1. The trim removed 5 bases at V and 0 bases at J, leaving 4 bases unmatched. The CDR3 runs to 14 residues. Germline CDR1 reads LNHDA; CDR2 reads SQIVND (reference sequence). The DNA for the CDR3 is TGTGCCAGTAGTGCTGGACAGGACTCCTACGAGCAGTACTTC. It translates to CASSAGQDSYEQYF.

The gene calls are TRBV27 and TRBJ1-1, with D tentatively TRBD1 (6 bases). Trimming removed 8 bases from V and 4 bases from J, with 17 bases in between. The CDR3 loop spans 14 amino acids. CDR1 is MNHEY, CDR2 SMNVEV, per germline (reference sequence). CDR3 in DNA: TGTGCCAGCCACCTAGGGGGTACGGGCACTGAAGCTTTCTTT. Translated, it gives CASHLGGTGTEAFF.

This rearrangement joins TRBV9 to TRBJ1-4, with 8 bases identical to TRBD1. V lost 6 bases to trimming and J lost 3 bases; unmatched junction nucleotides: 7. This CDR3 is 15 amino acids long. CDR1 and CDR2 (germline): SGDLS, YYNGEE. CDR3: CASTTGGTSNEKLFF. As DNA, the CDR3 is TGTGCCAGCACCACAGGGGGAACATCTAATGAAAAACTGTTTTTT.

The V and J genes are TRBV29-1 and TRBJ2-1; 8 bases align to TRBD1. Germline trimming cut 4 bases from V and 9 bases from J; bases unmatched to any gene: 8. Germline CDR1 SQVTM, CDR2 ANQGSEA. This CDR3 is built from 13 residues. CDR3: CSVGATGVVEQFF. Here the CDR3 DNA reads TGCAGCGTTGGGGCGACAGGGGTGGTTGAGCAGTTCTTC.

The chain couples TRBV2 to TRBJ2-3; 9 bases agree with TRBD1. CDR1 is SNHLY and CDR2 is FYNNEI in the germline V gene. Losses at the gene ends were 6 bases for V and 0 bases for J; bases not matched to a gene: 19. The CDR3 has 20 amino acids. In DNA, the CDR3 is TGTGCCAGCAGAGCCGGGACAGGGTATCTTGGGCCCTTTAGCACAGATACGCAGTATTTT. This sequence encodes CASRAGTGYLGPFSTDTQYF.

This clone was detected a few times. This sequence joins TRBV18 and TRBJ1-6; D gene unclear. The CDR3 is 16 amino acids. Trimming stripped 2 bases from V and 1 base from J, with 9 bases between. Germline-derived CDR1 and CDR2 are KGHSH and LQKENI. The CDR3 loop is CASSPIPGSYNSPLHF. CDR3 coding DNA: TGTGCCAGCTCACCAATCCCGGGTTCCTATAATTCACCCCTCCACTTT. Full variable domain (outside the CDR3, taken from reference TRBV18 and TRBJ1-6): NAGVMQNPRHLVRRRGQEARLRCSPMKGHSHVYWYRQLPEEGLKFMVYLQKENIIDESGMPKERFSAEFPKEGPSILRIQQVVRGDSAAYFCASSPIPGSYNSPLHFGNGTRLTVT.

The CDR3 loop reads CASSYLTGLLSGNTIYF. The CDR3 nucleotides read TGTGCCAGCAGCTATTTGACAGGCCTCCTCTCTGGAAACACCATATATTTT. The V call is TRBV7-2, the J call TRBJ1-3, with D perhaps matching TRBD1 (6 bases). The germline V gene encodes CDR1 SGHTA and CDR2 FQGNSA. The V end was cut by 4 bases, the J end by 0 bases, with 16 bases between. There are 17 residues in the CDR3.

The chain is built from TRBV2 and TRBJ1-4; tentative D call: TRBD1 (5 bases). CDR3 length equals 14 residues. Trimming took off 4 bases at V and 8 bases at J, with 14 bases between the two ends. Germline-derived CDR1 and CDR2 are SNHLY and FYNNEI. CDR3 residues: CASSVQGIREKLFF. Written as DNA, the CDR3 is TGTGCCAGCAGTGTCCAGGGAATAAGGGAAAAACTGTTTTTT.

CDR3 DNA: TGTGCCAGCAGCCAAGGGTGGGTGCGACAGGGGCATCAGCCCCAGCATTTT. Protein: CASSQGWVRQGHQPQHF. The chain links TRBV3-1 (or the pseudogene TRBV3-2) to TRBJ1-5; 8 bases align to TRBD1. CDR3 length: 17 residues. V shed 1 base, J shed 5 bases, and the junction held 10 bases outside the gene matches. Germline V CDR1 and CDR2: LGHDT, YNNKEL (reference sequence).

A single count supports this clone. This rearrangement joins TRBV7-6 to TRBJ2-3; 10 bases agree with TRBD2. The CDR3 sequence is 16 residues long. The junction had 6 bases not matched to a gene; V was cut back by 1 base and J by 5 bases. Germline V lookup: CDR1 SGHVS, CDR2 FNYEAQ. CDR3 in amino acids: CASSLVERGGVDTQYF. DNA for the CDR3: TGTGCCAGCAGCTTAGTGGAGCGGGGGGGCGTAGATACGCAGTATTTT.

CDR3 nucleotide sequence: TGTGCCAGCAGCCGACAGGGGTTGGGGAACACTGAAGCTTTCTTT. It codes for CASSRQGLGNTEAFF. The chain uses TRBV5-6 and TRBJ1-1, with 8 bases identical to TRBD1. CDR3 length equals 15 residues. V lost 4 bases to trimming and J lost 1 base; unmatched junction nucleotides: 6. CDR1 SGHDT and CDR2 YYEEEE come from the germline V gene. Using reference TRBV5-6 and TRBJ1-1 for the parts outside the CDR3, the full variable domain is DAGVTQSPTHLIKTRGQQVTLRCSPKSGHDTVSWYQQALGQGPQFIFQYYEEEERQRGNFPDRFSGHQFPNYSSELNVNALLLGDSALYLCASSRQGLGNTEAFFGQGTRLTVV.

This sequence joins TRBV7-6 and TRBJ1-1, with 8 bases fitting TRBD1. The CDR3 has 19 amino acids. V gave up 3 bases and J gave up 2 bases; unmatched junction bases: 17. Germline V CDR1 and CDR2: SGHVS, FNYEAQ. The DNA of the CDR3 is TGTGCCAGCAGCTTCCGCGGAGGACAGGGAGGGAAGGGAAACACTGAAGCTTTCTTT. It specifies CASSFRGGQGGKGNTEAFF.

The chain combines TRBV24-1 with TRBJ1-2; no firm D call. V lost 6 bases and J lost 2, with 6 bases in between. The length of the CDR3 is 12 residues. The germline V gene has CDR1 KGHDR and CDR2 SFDVKD. CDR3 loop: CATSPGNYGYTF. DNA for the CDR3: TGTGCCACCAGTCCAGGCAACTATGGCTACACCTTC.

The chain links TRBV7-7 to TRBJ2-7, with 9 nucleotides matching TRBD1. Unmatched junction bases numbered 4, after V lost 2 bases and J lost 2 bases. This CDR3 has 15 amino acids. Germline V gives CDR1 SSHAT, CDR2 FNYEAQ (reference sequence). CDR3 in DNA: TGTGCCAGCAGCTTAAGGACAGGGGCCGCCTACGAGCAGTACTTC. Amino acids: CASSLRTGAAYEQYF.

The chain has TRBV28 and TRBJ1-4; D gene uncertain. V lost 3 bases to trimming and J lost 6 bases, with 11 bases between them. This CDR3 contains 14 residues. Germline V CDR1 and CDR2: MDHEN, SYDVKM. The CDR3: CASSFDVGDEKLFF. CDR3 coding DNA: TGTGCCAGCAGTTTCGACGTAGGAGATGAAAAACTGTTTTTT.

This clone was seen a few times. CDR3 sequence: CASSPGQRRYGYTF. The CDR3 DNA is TGTGCCAGCAGTCCGGGACAGAGGCGCTATGGCTACACCTTC. This sequence joins TRBV6-5 and TRBJ1-2; 7 bases fit TRBD1. Germline V gives CDR1 MNHEY, CDR2 SVGAGI. J gave up 4 bases and V 5 bases, and 7 bases lay outside the gene matches. This CDR3 is built from 14 residues.

The CDR3 region has the DNA TGTGCCAGCAGCCCCAGGGGGAGCTCCTATAATTCACCCCTCCACTTT. Protein: CASSPRGSSYNSPLHF. The chain employs TRBV7-8 and TRBJ1-6; 7 nucleotides match TRBD1. Germline lookup yields CDR1 SGHVS and CDR2 FQNEAQ. CDR3 size: 16 residues. V lost 5 bases to trimming and J lost 0 bases; unmatched junction nucleotides: 4.

This clone came up once. The V call is TRBV4-1, the J call TRBJ1-5; possibly TRBD1 for D (5 bases). This CDR3 has 15 residues. Per germline, CDR1 MGHRA and CDR2 YSYEKL. Trimming removed 1 base from V and 3 bases from J, with 10 bases in between. CDR3 sequence reads: CASSQGTRVNQPQHF. CDR3 sequence (DNA): TGCGCCAGCAGCCAAGGGACAAGAGTCAATCAGCCCCAGCATTTT.

V is TRBV27 and J is TRBJ2-7, with D unclear. In germline, CDR1 is MNHEY, CDR2 SMNVEV (reference sequence). The CDR3 totals 14 residues. Trimming pared 2 bases from V and 0 bases from J, leaving 8 bases between. The CDR3 coding sequence is TGTGCCAGCAGTTTACAACGGAGCTCCTACGAGCAGTACTTC. Amino acid sequence: CASSLQRSSYEQYF.

The chain uses TRBV19 and TRBJ1-2; 7 bases map to TRBD1. V lost 10 bases and J lost 0; bases outside the gene matches: 11. Germline lookup yields CDR1 LNHDA and CDR2 SQIVND (reference sequence). This CDR3 spans 15 amino acids. In DNA, the CDR3 is TGTGCCACAGCAGGGGGGCACCACACTAACTATGGCTACACCTTC. This codes for CATAGGHHTNYGYTF.

The rearrangement uses TRBV29-1 and TRBJ2-7; a possible D gene is TRBD2 (5 bases). The germline V gene encodes CDR1 SQVTM and CDR2 ANQGSEA. The CDR3 is 11 residues long. Trimming removed 6 bases from V and 3 bases from J, with 9 bases in between. The CDR3 DNA is TGCAGCGTGAGGGTGGGCTACGAGCAGTACGTC. Translation gives CSVRVGYEQYV.

V and J are TRBV10-3 and TRBJ1-2; no clear D. Germline CDR1 ENHRY, CDR2 SYGVKD. The CDR3 is 15 amino acids. With 0 bases removed from V and 11 bases from J, the gap between germline ends came to 19 bases. The CDR3 DNA sequence: TGTGCCATCAGTGAGTCTTCGGGAGAGGTCGCACGGTACACCTTC. Translation gives CAISESSGEVARYTF.

The CDR3 nucleotides read TGTGCCAGCAGTCGGGACACGACCTACAATGAGCAGTTCTTC. This sequence encodes CASSRDTTYNEQFF. The V call is TRBV7-9, the J call TRBJ2-1; D perhaps matches TRBD1 (6 bases). V lost 6 bases and J lost 2, with 11 bases in between. The germline V gene encodes CDR1 SEHNR and CDR2 FQNEAQ (reference sequence). The CDR3 runs 14 residues.

The chain has TRBV28 and TRBJ1-2; TRBD1 is a possible D gene (6 bases). The CDR3 loop spans 16 amino acids. V lost 6 bases to trimming and J lost 4 bases, with 21 bases between them. The V gene's germline CDR1 is MDHEN and CDR2 SYDVKM. The CDR3 bases are TGTGCCAGCAGCCTTTCTTCCGGGACAAACCCCTATGGCTACACCTTC. Translated, it gives CASSLSSGTNPYGYTF.

The rearrangement uses TRBV7-9 and TRBJ2-5; 10 nucleotides line up with TRBD2. J lost 4 bases, V lost 3 bases, and 8 bases had no gene match. The germline V gene has CDR1 SEHNR and CDR2 FQNEAQ (reference sequence). The CDR3 is made up of 16 amino acids. CDR3 residues: CASSFFSTSGRETQYF. In nucleotides, the CDR3 is TGTGCCAGCAGCTTCTTCTCGACTAGCGGGCGAGAGACCCAGTACTTC. Looking up the rest from reference TRBV7-9 and TRBJ2-5 gives the full variable domain: DTGVSQNPRHKITKRGQNVTFRCDPISEHNRLYWYRQTLGQGPEFLTYFQNEAQLEKSRLLSDRFSAERPKGSFSTLEIQRTEQGDSAMYLCASSFFSTSGRETQYFGPGTRLLVL.

The chain combines TRBV18 with TRBJ1-5; TRBD1 aligns across 9 bases. CDR1 and CDR2 from the germline V gene are KGHSH and LQKENI. The ends lost 2 bases at V and 6 bases at J; junction bases unmatched: 5. The CDR3 has 15 amino acids. CDR3: CASSPADRGIQPQHF. In DNA, the CDR3 is TGTGCCAGCTCACCAGCGGACAGGGGAATTCAGCCCCAGCATTTT.

This chain links TRBV30 with TRBJ1-6; TRBD1 is a possible D gene (5 bases). Germline V gene lookup returns CDR1 GTSNPN and CDR2 SVGIG (reference sequence). The CDR3 contains 14 residues. V gave up 1 base and J gave up 9 bases, with 13 bases separating them. DNA of the CDR3: TGTGCCTGGAGTGAGGGTCAGGGAGGTTCACCCCTCCACTTT. Protein sequence: CAWSEGQGGSPLHF. The whole variable domain, remainder taken from reference TRBV30 and TRBJ1-6, is SQTIHQWPATLVQPVGSPLSLECTVEGTSNPNLYWYRQAAGRGLQLLFYSVGIGQISSEVPQNLSASRPQDRQFILSSKKLLLSDSGFYLCAWSEGQGGSPLHFGNGTRLTVT.